This T cell receptor (beta chain) was captured by sequencing in a study of blood T cell repertoires in COVID-19. Study background: Spain, Italy and the United States supplied samples that represented acute and convalescent COVID-19. PBMCs, B-cell-depleted T cells, or T cells were the source of the cDNA or gDNA that made up the material.

Germline loops: CDR1 SGHTA, CDR2 FQGNSA. V was clipped by 1 base and J by 7 bases, with 11 bases between them. This CDR3 is 14 amino acids long. Original handling: Counts of nucleated cells, estimated from reference gene primer amplification, were obtained. This table comes from immunoSEQ multiplex PCR, and its TCRdb copy is limited to in-frame clones, with some not included. The V and J calls and the clone size are those of that table, but D and trimming were determined from the DNA. Of tens of thousands of clones listed, around nine tenths are singletons. This TCR came from a human donor with active COVID-19. The donor label of this sample is uncertain. The rearrangement joins TRBV7-2 to TRBJ1-5; D call uncertain. Sequencing input: peripheral blood. The CDR3 spells CASSLDSPGQPQHF. CDR3 nucleotide sequence: TGTGCCAGCAGCTTAGACTCTCCCGGGCAGCCCCAGCATTTT.